The T cell receptor beta chain described here comes from a study of blood T cell repertoires in COVID-19. Study background: The United States, Italy and Spain provided the acute and convalescent COVID-19 samples. T cells, B-cell-depleted T cells, or PBMCs supplied cDNA or gDNA.

The table came from immunoSEQ multiplex PCR; TCRdb's copy has only in-frame clones and leaves some out. The sample gives about 210,000 clones, 80% of which show up once; roughly 13% is in the top ten. Sequenced material: peripheral blood. The sequence was collected from a human donor in a cohort sampled during active COVID-19.

CDR3 bases: TGTGCCAGCAGCCAGAATTTCGGGGGCAGGGGGGAGACCCAGTACTTC. It translates to CASSQNFGGRGETQYF. This chain uses TRBV3-1 (or the pseudogene TRBV3-2) with TRBJ2-5; D perhaps matches TRBD1 (7 bases). This CDR3 has 16 amino acids. V lost 3 bases and J lost 5, with 19 bases in between. Looked up from germline, CDR1 is LGHDT and CDR2 is YNNKEL (reference sequence).